This TCR beta chain was documented in a study of lung T cells in sarcoidosis with Löfgren's syndrome. CDR1 is SGHRS, CDR2 YFSETQ, per germline. The CDR3 loop spans 17 amino acids. Unmatched junction bases numbered 15, after V lost 4 bases and J lost 4 bases. TCRdb reprocessed the reads via MiXCR and lists one record per CDR3 protein. This sample has about 21,000 distinct CDR3 sequences; less than 25% occur once, and the top ten carry about 4%. The sequenced material came from CD4+ T cells from PBMCs. V is TRBV5-1 and J is TRBJ2-5, with TRBD2 matching 8 bases. The origin of this receptor is a human donor with sarcoidosis (Löfgren's syndrome or another form), or a control subject (not recorded which). CDR3 sequence reads: CASSPELGLEKGETQYF. The CDR3 bases are TGCGCCAGCAGCCCGGAGCTGGGACTAGAGAAAGGAGAGACCCAGTACTTC.